A single sample gave rise to the 12 T cell receptor beta chains below, sequenced in a study of regulatory T cells in long-lasting Graves disease. Sequencing libraries for TCR beta were prepared with iRepertoire HTBI primers and Arm-PCR of CDR3 regions. From the multiplex PCR reads, TCRdb called clonotypes with MiXCR, one entry per CDR3 protein. The sample records fewer than 450,000 distinct CDR3 sequences, around a quarter being singletons. Time point defined: persistent/refractory GD, antithyroid drugs over 5 years with positive TRAb. Generation of the TCR library employed RNA extracted from PBMCs. The material sequenced was peripheral blood mononuclear cells (PBMCs), taken when the disease was refractory, from a patient treated with antithyroid drugs. The receptors were sampled from a female donor with Graves disease.

This clonotype was observed a few times. The CDR3 here is CASSQDRSRARGYTF. CDR3 in DNA: TGTGCCAGCAGCCAGGACCGGTCGAGGGCTCGGGGCTACACCTTC. The rearrangement joins TRBV3-1 to TRBJ1-2; D remains ambiguous. This CDR3 region has 15 residues. V was cut by 3 bases and J by 8 bases, with 19 bases left in between. Germline V CDR1 and CDR2: LGHDT, YNNKEL (reference sequence).

This clonotype was seen at least ten times. The chain employs TRBV4-3 and TRBJ1-2; D ambiguous. The CDR3 extends over 13 amino acids. Trimming stripped 0 bases from V and 6 bases from J, with 8 bases between. Germline CDR1 is LGHNA and CDR2 is YSLEER. For the CDR3, the DNA is TGCGCCAGCAGCCAAGATAAAGGCGATGGCTACACCTTC. As protein: CASSQDKGDGYTF.

The rearrangement links TRBV15 to TRBJ1-2, with TRBD1 as a possible D gene (5 bases). The CDR3 has 13 residues. CDR1 is LNHNV and CDR2 is YYDKDF in the germline V gene (reference sequence). The V and J ends lost 3 bases and 7 bases respectively, with 12 bases between them. Here the CDR3 reads CATSSGQGGGYTF. As DNA, the CDR3 is TGTGCCACCAGCAGTGGCCAGGGTGGTGGCTACACCTTC.

The table lists this clonotype with many counts. The chain joins TRBV28 to TRBJ1-2, with D unresolved. CDR1 MDHEN and CDR2 SYDVKM come from the germline V gene. Trimming cost V 6 bases and J 4 bases, with 12 bases left between them. This CDR3 has 13 residues. The CDR3 DNA reads TGTGCCAGCAGCCAGGTCAACCCCTATGGCTACACCTTC. It encodes CASSQVNPYGYTF.

This clonotype was observed a handful of times. The chain combines TRBV6-1 with TRBJ2-7; TRBD1 might be the D (5 bases). This CDR3 region has 13 residues. Germline CDR1 and CDR2: MNHNS and SASEGT. Trimming cost V 5 bases and J 6 bases, with 14 bases left between them. The CDR3 DNA follows: TGTGCCAGCAGTAAGGCAGGGCCGGGCGAGCAGTACTTC. It encodes CASSKAGPGEQYF.

On this clonotype itself: A much larger clone lies a single base off, so this may be a read error. This chain connects TRBV10-3 to TRBJ1-6, with D possibly matching TRBD1 (6 bases). Germline-derived CDR1 and CDR2 are ENHRY and SYGVKD. V dropped 6 bases and J dropped 5 bases, with 11 bases sitting between them. The CDR3 is 14 residues long. The CDR3 coding sequence is TGTGCCATCAGACAGGGCAACGATAATTCACCCCTCCACTTT. Translation gives CAIRQGNDNSPLHF.

The chain combines TRBV6-1 with TRBJ2-2; D is perhaps TRBD2 (6 bases). Germline V gene lookup returns CDR1 MNHNS and CDR2 SASEGT. The CDR3 extends over 15 amino acids. V lost 6 bases and J 4 bases, leaving 15 bases between the germline ends. The CDR3 protein is CASSLVLGGTGELFF. Here the CDR3 DNA reads TGTGCCAGCAGCCTAGTTCTGGGGGGCACCGGGGAGCTGTTTTTT.

This clonotype was detected ten times or more. The rearrangement links TRBV18 to TRBJ2-5; unclear D gene. Germline V CDR1 and CDR2: KGHSH, LQKENI. This CDR3 has 14 amino acids. V lost 2 bases and J 4 bases, leaving 11 bases between the germline ends. The CDR3 DNA reads as TGTGCCAGCTCACCAAGCCGGGCAGGAGAGACCCAGTACTTC. Its translation: CASSPSRAGETQYF.

This clonotype was seen ten or more times. At one of its ends the junction is not consistent with the germline gene, which may arise from a read error. The chain has TRBV7-2 and TRBJ2-7; D is undetermined. The CDR3 runs 13 residues. Germline V lookup: CDR1 SGHTA, CDR2 FQGNSA. DNA of the CDR3: TGCGCCAGCAGCTTGGACGGGCGCTACGAGCAGTACTTC. Encoded protein: CASSLDGRYEQYF.

This clonotype has just a few counts. The rearrangement joins TRBV5-1 to TRBJ2-5, with no clear D. From germline, CDR1 is SGHRS and CDR2 YFSETQ. The V end lost 4 bases, the J end lost 2 bases, and 12 bases lay between the germline ends. This CDR3 region has 14 residues. CDR3 sequence: CASSTSRIQETQYF. The CDR3 DNA sequence: TGCGCCAGCAGCACCTCCAGAATACAAGAGACCCAGTACTTC.

This clonotype was picked up a small number of times. The rearrangement joins TRBV30 to TRBJ2-1; a possible D gene is TRBD1 (6 bases). The germline CDR1 and CDR2 sequences are GTSNPN and SVGIG (reference sequence). The CDR3 has 17 residues. V was cut by 4 bases and J by 1 base, with 20 bases left in between. CDR3 nucleotides: TGTGCCTGGACCCTAGGGGGAAGCCCTTGGTCCTACAATGAGCAGTTCTTC. Translation: CAWTLGGSPWSYNEQFF.

The V and J genes are TRBV16 and TRBJ2-2; TRBD1 might be the D (6 bases). Germline V gives CDR1 KGHSY, CDR2 FQNENV. Deletions cut 3 bases from V and 6 bases from J, with 11 bases between. This CDR3 region has 14 residues. The CDR3 reads CASSQTGQSGELFF. The CDR3 DNA follows: TGTGCCAGCAGCCAGACAGGTCAATCCGGGGAGCTGTTTTTT. The full variable domain, with the rest looked up from reference TRBV16 and TRBJ2-2, is GEEVAQTPKHLVRGEGQKAKLYCAPIKGHSYVFWYQQVLKNEFKFLISFQNENVFDETGMPKERFSAKCLPNSPCSLEIQATKLEDSAVYFCASSQTGQSGELFFGEGSRLTVL.